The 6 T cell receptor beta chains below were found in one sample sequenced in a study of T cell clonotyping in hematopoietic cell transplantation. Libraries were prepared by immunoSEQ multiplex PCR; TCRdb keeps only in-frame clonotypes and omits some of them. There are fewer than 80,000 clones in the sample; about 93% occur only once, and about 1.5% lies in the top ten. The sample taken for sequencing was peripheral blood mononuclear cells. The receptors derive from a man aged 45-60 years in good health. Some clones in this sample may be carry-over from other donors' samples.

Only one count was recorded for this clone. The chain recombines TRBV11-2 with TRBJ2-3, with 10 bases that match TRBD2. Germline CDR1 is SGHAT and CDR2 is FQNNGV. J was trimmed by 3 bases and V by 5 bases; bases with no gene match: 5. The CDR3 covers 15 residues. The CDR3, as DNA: TGTGCCAGCAGCCTACTAGCGGGGAGAACAGATACGCAGTATTTT. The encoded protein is CASSLLAGRTDTQYF.

The CDR3 here is CASSPDRGFQPQHF. The CDR3 DNA follows: TGTGCCAGCAGCCCTGACAGGGGGTTTCAGCCCCAGCATTTT. The genes are TRBV4-2 and TRBJ1-5; TRBD1 agrees at 9 bases. The trim removed 4 bases at V and 6 bases at J, leaving 4 bases unmatched. In germline, CDR1 is LGHNA, CDR2 YNFKEQ. This CDR3 spans 14 amino acids.

CDR3 coding DNA: TGTGCCAGCAGTTTAAGACCCGGGGAGCTGTTTTTT. As protein: CASSLRPGELFF. The V gene is TRBV6-5, the J gene TRBJ2-2; D gene ambiguous. CDR3 length equals 12 residues. From germline, CDR1 is MNHEY and CDR2 SVGAGI. V was shortened by 4 bases and J by 6 bases, with 6 bases between the two germline ends.

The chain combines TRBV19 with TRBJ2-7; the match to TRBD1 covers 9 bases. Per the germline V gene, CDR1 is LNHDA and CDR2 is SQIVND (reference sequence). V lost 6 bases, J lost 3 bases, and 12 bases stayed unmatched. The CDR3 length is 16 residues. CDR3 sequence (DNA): TGTGCCAGTAGCATCGGACAGGGGATTTCTAGCTACGAGCAGTACTTC. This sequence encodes CASSIGQGISSYEQYF.

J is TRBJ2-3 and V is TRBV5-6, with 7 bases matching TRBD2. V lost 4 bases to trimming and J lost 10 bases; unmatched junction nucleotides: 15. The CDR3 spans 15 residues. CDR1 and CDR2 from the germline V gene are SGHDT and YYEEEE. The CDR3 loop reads CASSPQRREKGAQYF. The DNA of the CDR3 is TGTGCCAGCAGCCCCCAGAGGCGGGAGAAAGGCGCGCAGTATTTT.

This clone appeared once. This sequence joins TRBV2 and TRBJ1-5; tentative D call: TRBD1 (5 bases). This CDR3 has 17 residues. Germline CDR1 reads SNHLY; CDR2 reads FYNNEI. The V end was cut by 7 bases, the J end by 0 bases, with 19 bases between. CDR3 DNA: TGTGCCAGCAAAGAACAGGTAGGCGGCTATAGCAATCAGCCCCAGCATTTT. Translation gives CASKEQVGGYSNQPQHF.